This TCR beta chain was found in a study of CD8 T cells in Susac syndrome. The authors reverse transcribed roughly 0.5 to 1 ug RNA with random hexamers. immunoSEQ multiplex PCR amplified TCR beta CDR3 across 54 Vbeta, 13 Jbeta. TCRdb re-called the immunoSEQ multiplex PCR reads through MiXCR, storing one row per CDR3 protein. Of 400,000 or so distinct CDR3 sequences listed, approximately 85% are singletons. The sample consisted of CD8+ T cells from PBMCs. This clonotype was obtained from a human donor with multiple sclerosis.

The CDR3 loop is CASSLSLVNTEAFF. For the CDR3, the DNA is TGTGCCAGCAGTTTAAGCCTGGTGAACACTGAAGCTTTCTTT. The chain carries TRBV12-3 or TRBV12-4 and TRBJ1-1, with D uncertain. This CDR3 region has 14 residues. The V gene lost 2 bases and the J gene lost 0 bases, with 7 bases spanning the gap.